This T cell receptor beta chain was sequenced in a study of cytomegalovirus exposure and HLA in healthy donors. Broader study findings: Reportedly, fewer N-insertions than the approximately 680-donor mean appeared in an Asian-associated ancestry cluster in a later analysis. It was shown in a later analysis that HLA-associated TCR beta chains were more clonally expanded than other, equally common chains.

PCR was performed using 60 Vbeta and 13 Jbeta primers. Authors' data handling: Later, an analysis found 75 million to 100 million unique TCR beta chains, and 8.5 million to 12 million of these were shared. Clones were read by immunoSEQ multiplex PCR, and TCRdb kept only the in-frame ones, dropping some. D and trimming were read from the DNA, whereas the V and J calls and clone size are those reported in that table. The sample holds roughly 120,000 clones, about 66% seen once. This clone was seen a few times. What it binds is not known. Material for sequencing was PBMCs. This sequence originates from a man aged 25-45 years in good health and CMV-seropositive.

CDR3 DNA sequence: TGCGCCAGCAGCTTGGTGGCACATGAGCAGTTCTTC. Translating gives CASSLVAHEQFF. This chain uses TRBV5-1 with TRBJ2-1, with D unresolved. The V gene lost 0 bases and the J gene lost 8 bases, with 6 bases spanning the gap. The CDR3 has 12 amino acids. Germline lookup yields CDR1 SGHRS and CDR2 YFSETQ.